This T cell receptor beta chain was identified during a study of blood T cell repertoires in COVID-19 (dated by TCRdb to about 2020). A note on the overall study: Samples from collaborators originated in the United States, Italy and Spain and spanned both the acute and convalescent phases of COVID-19. The material from the prospective study consisted of cDNA or gDNA derived from T cells, B-cell-depleted T cells, or PBMCs. The repertoires were made available in a free public database intended to serve as a resource for research on the immune response to SARS-CoV-2. A de-identified subject ID, COVID-19 status, age in years and sex were almost always included in the sample metadata. Where HLA class I and class II types were available, the types were taken from metadata supplied by the sample provider, not from assay-based typing. The dataset comprised deeply sampled blood TCRbeta repertoires from subjects exposed to, actively infected with, or recovered from COVID-19. Samples came from the ongoing ImmuneRACE study (first 160 participants) plus 1,254 subjects from 6 global collaborators. Here is what the overall study found, with its caveats: The amount of clinical and demographic metadata varied by source and participant and was provided uncurated.

In Seattle, one collaborating source enrolled patients while the infection was active and tracked those patients longitudinally over the course of disease. Whole blood was collected in K2EDTA tubes by collaborating institutions according to the institutions' own protocols. For TCRbeta analysis, collaborator samples were shipped as frozen whole blood, as isolated PBMCs, or as DNA extracted from either sample type. The V and J ends are trimmed by 6 bases and 7 bases, leaving 15 bases between them. The CDR3 covers 13 residues, taking in both the cysteine and the phenylalanine. The kept DNA is CDR3 alone, 39 bases in frame from the first base. Taken from the germline V gene, the CDR1 and CDR2 loops are MNHEY and SVGAGI. The immunoSEQ Assay, a bias-controlled multiplex PCR, was used to amplify TCRbeta CDR3 regions from genomic DNA. As for how the authors treated the data: Nucleated cell counts per sample were estimated from amplification of reference gene primers within the assay. Sequence reads were collapsed and filtered to measure the absolute abundance of every unique TCRbeta CDR3 rearrangement. For each sample, productive Simpson clonality was calculated as the square root of Simpson's diversity index across productive rearrangements. TCRdb retrieved this table from immuneACCESS and kept in-frame rearrangements only. Not all clones are present; in checked studies, unresolved V genes account for under half, and no reason is known for the remainder. That table furnishes V, J and clone size, whereas the DNA furnished D and trimming. The sample table holds roughly 180,000 clones, of which around 85% were seen once. Approximately 7% of the sample is taken by the ten largest.

A note on this clone: This clone's antigen is unknown. Base qualities are not provided; no much larger clone lies one nucleotide away.

The sample was peripheral blood. The chain is made from TRBV6-5 and TRBJ1-1; a weak D assignment points to TRBD1 (6 bases agree). The receptor was isolated from a man older than 75 with COVID-19, enrolled during active disease. The DNA reads TGTGCCAGCAGGCCCGGGGGGCGCGTTGAAGCTTTCTTT. Translated, it gives CASRPGGRVEAFF.